Shown below are 30 T cell receptor beta chains from a single sample sequenced in a study of T cells in Graves' hyperthyroidism and ophthalmopathy. Amplified regions were TCR beta CDR3 sequences from RNA transcripts. First-round RT-PCR of the TCR CDR3 relied on the HTBI primer set. Using its own MiXCR run on the multiplex PCR reads, TCRdb lists one record per CDR3 protein. Of 500,000 to 750,000 distinct CDR3 sequences in the sample, 12% to 15% were seen once. Specimen: blood. The receptor source for this set is a woman under 30 with Graves' ophthalmopathy.

This clonotype was counted at least ten times. J is TRBJ1-5 and V is TRBV24-1; 7 positions match TRBD1. CDR1 is KGHDR and CDR2 is SFDVKD in the germline V gene. CDR3 length: 14 amino acids. The V segment lost 5 bases and the J segment 3 bases; nucleotides outside the gene matches: 3. CDR3 coding DNA: TGTGCCACCAGTGGCGGGACAGTCAATCAGCCCCAGCATTTT. Encoded protein: CATSGGTVNQPQHF.

This clonotype was seen a few times. One base away lies a much larger clone, so this may be a sequencing read error. This sequence joins TRBV20-1 and TRBJ2-5; 7 nucleotides line up with TRBD2. Trimming took 3 bases from V and 5 from J; bases not matched to a gene: 9. Per the germline V gene, CDR1 is DFQATT and CDR2 is SNEGSKA (reference sequence). The length of the CDR3 is 14 residues. The CDR3 DNA is TGCAGTGCTAGGCGCGGGAGAATCGAGGAGACCCAGTACTTC. Its translation: CSARRGRIEETQYF.

J is TRBJ1-1 and V is TRBV4-2; tentative D call: TRBD1 (5 bases). V lost 2 bases to trimming and J lost 4 bases, with 14 bases between them. The CDR3 contains 15 residues. Germline V CDR1 and CDR2: LGHNA, YNFKEQ. The CDR3 spells CASSQHGGETTEAFF. The DNA of the CDR3 is TGTGCCAGCAGCCAACATGGAGGGGAGACCACTGAAGCTTTCTTT.

Ten or more counts support this clonotype. The chain uses TRBV6-1 and TRBJ1-4, with D possibly matching TRBD1 (6 bases). Germline assignment: CDR1 MNHNS and CDR2 SASEGT. The V end lost 5 bases, the J end lost 10 bases, and 14 bases lay between the germline ends. The CDR3 loop spans 13 amino acids. This chain's CDR3 is CASSYGQTGKLFF. CDR3 bases: TGTGCCAGCAGTTACGGACAGACCGGAAAACTGTTTTTT.

This clonotype occurred a few times. The rearrangement joins TRBV19 to TRBJ2-3; 11 bases agree with TRBD2. This CDR3 is 16 amino acids long. The ends lost 5 bases at V and 2 bases at J; junction bases unmatched: 6. Per the germline V gene, CDR1 is LNHDA and CDR2 is SQIVND (reference sequence). CDR3 sequence: CASSVGTSGTTDTQYF. CDR3 bases: TGTGCCAGTAGTGTGGGGACTAGCGGAACCACAGATACGCAGTATTTT.

J is TRBJ2-5 and V is TRBV7-9; maybe TRBD2 (5 bases). The CDR3 length is 15 residues. Germline values: CDR1 SEHNR, CDR2 FQNEAQ (reference sequence). Trimming stripped 5 bases from V and 2 bases from J, with 15 bases between. CDR3: CASSHPLASQETQYF. The CDR3 coding sequence is TGTGCCAGCAGCCACCCTCTAGCATCTCAAGAGACCCAGTACTTC.

This clonotype was counted many times. This sequence joins TRBV5-6 and TRBJ2-3; D uncertain. Trimming stripped 2 bases from V and 7 bases from J, with 5 bases between. CDR1 and CDR2 from the germline V gene are SGHDT and YYEEEE. The CDR3 sequence is 11 residues long. The chain's CDR3 is CASSFLHTQYF. CDR3 DNA sequence: TGTGCCAGCAGCTTTCTCCATACGCAGTATTTT.

This clonotype turned up a few times. The chain couples TRBV20-1 to TRBJ2-6, with TRBD2 matching 11 bases. The CDR3 runs 19 residues. The J segment lost 0 bases and the V segment lost 0 bases, leaving 7 bases of the junction unmatched. Germline V gene data show CDR1 as DFQATT and CDR2 as SNEGSKA (reference sequence). CDR3 bases: TGCAGTGCTAGAGATAGACTAGCGGGACCCTTCTCTGGGGCCAACGTCCTGACTTTC. Translating it yields CSARDRLAGPFSGANVLTF.

This clonotype was counted only a few times. The rearrangement uses TRBV7-9 and TRBJ2-5; possible D gene TRBD1, 6 bases. V gave up 0 bases and J gave up 3 bases, with 8 bases separating them. This CDR3 is 14 amino acids long. Germline V CDR1 and CDR2: SEHNR, FQNEAQ (reference sequence). As DNA, the CDR3 is TGTGCCAGCAGCTTAGCGGGGGCGAAAGAGACCCAGTACTTC. The encoded protein is CASSLAGAKETQYF.

This clonotype showed up just once. Mismatch with germline at one junction end may stem from a read error. V gene TRBV4-2 combines with J gene TRBJ1-1, with D unresolved. The CDR3 is made up of 13 amino acids. The germline CDR1 and CDR2 sequences are LGHNA and YNFKEQ. This CDR3 reads CASSHGQNAEAFF. The CDR3 coding sequence is TGTGCCAGCAGCCACGGGCAGAACGCTGAAGCTTTCTTT.

There are many counts of this clonotype. This chain connects TRBV24-1 to TRBJ2-3, with D perhaps matching TRBD2 (5 bases). The CDR3 length is 16 residues. V was shortened by 8 bases and J by 6 bases, with 23 bases between the two germline ends. The germline V gene has CDR1 KGHDR and CDR2 SFDVKD. In DNA, the CDR3 is TGTGCCACCAATGGAAGCGGAGGCGACGGAGAGGATACGCAGTATTTT. Encoded protein: CATNGSGGDGEDTQYF.

This clonotype was counted between two and nine times. The chain recombines TRBV6-2 or TRBV6-3 with TRBJ2-7; 10 positions agree with TRBD2. V was pared by 4 bases and J by 2 bases, with 8 bases of the junction left unmatched. The CDR3 is 16 amino acids. Germline CDR1 reads MNHEY; CDR2 reads SVGEGT. In DNA, the CDR3 is TGTGCCAGCAGTTCTTTCACTAGCGGGATGACCTACGAGCAGTACTTC. Protein product: CASSSFTSGMTYEQYF.

This clonotype was observed at least ten times. The chain carries TRBV20-1 and TRBJ2-1, with 8 bases fitting TRBD1. The CDR3 is 13 amino acids. Germline CDR1 is DFQATT and CDR2 is SNEGSKA (reference sequence). The CDR3 nucleotides are TGCAGGGCAGGACAGGGAACCTACAATGAGCAGTTCTTC. This codes for CRAGQGTYNEQFF.

This clonotype showed up many times. The chain links TRBV20-1 to TRBJ1-1, with D unresolved. From germline, CDR1 is DFQATT and CDR2 SNEGSKA (reference sequence). This CDR3 comprises 11 residues. V was trimmed by 6 bases and J by 6 bases, leaving 11 bases between them. This CDR3 reads CSAPRWPEAFF. Written as DNA, the CDR3 is TGCAGTGCCCCCCGGTGGCCTGAAGCTTTCTTT.

In the case of this clonotype: An end of the junction differs from the germline gene, which may be a read error. The chain has TRBV12-3 or TRBV12-4 and TRBJ2-1, with TRBD2 identical over 13 bases. CDR3 length equals 15 residues. CDR3 region: CASSSTSGRANERFF. The DNA for the CDR3 is TGTGCCAGCAGCTCCACTAGCGGGAGGGCCAATGAGCGGTTCTTC.

This clonotype was recorded at least ten times. The V and J genes are TRBV7-3 and TRBJ2-2; D is undetermined. V shed 3 bases and J shed 4 bases, with 6 bases lying between them. The V gene's germline CDR1 is SGHTA and CDR2 FQGTGA. This CDR3 has 13 residues. The CDR3 coding sequence is TGTGCCAGCAGCTTCGGAACCACCGGGGAGCTGTTTTTT. Translated, it gives CASSFGTTGELFF.

This clonotype was picked up a small number of times. The chain carries TRBV28 and TRBJ2-5; D possibly corresponds to TRBD1 (6 bases). V dropped 4 bases and J dropped 9 bases, with 9 bases sitting between them. Per the germline V gene, CDR1 is MDHEN and CDR2 is SYDVKM. The CDR3 contains 11 residues. The DNA of the CDR3 is TGTGCCAGCAGTTACAGGGAAGCCCAGTACTTC. This codes for CASSYREAQYF.

This clonotype appeared many times. The chain has TRBV11-2 and TRBJ1-1; D is unresolved. The ends were cut back, 4 bases at V and 4 bases at J, with 4 bases in the middle. The CDR3 is 11 amino acids. Germline CDR1 and CDR2: SGHAT and FQNNGV. CDR3 in amino acids: CASSSITEAFF. The CDR3 coding sequence is TGTGCCAGCAGCTCTATCACTGAAGCTTTCTTT. The variable domain in full, with the rest retrieved from reference TRBV11-2 and TRBJ1-1, is EAGVAQSPRYKIIEKRQSVAFWCNPISGHATLYWYQQILGQGPKLLIQFQNNGVVDDSQLPKDRFSAERLKGVDSTLKIQPAKLEDSAVYLCASSSITEAFFGQGTRLTVV.

Only a few counts were recorded for this clonotype. The chain is built from TRBV6-1 and TRBJ1-2; maybe TRBD1 (5 bases). CDR3 length: 14 amino acids. Germline CDR1 and CDR2: MNHNS and SASEGT. The germline V and J ends were trimmed by 7 bases and 4 bases, with 16 bases remaining between them. The chain's CDR3 is CASTAGTGSYGYTF. CDR3 in DNA: TGTGCCAGCACGGCCGGCACAGGCAGCTATGGCTACACCTTC.

This clonotype showed up many times. The chain uses TRBV2 and TRBJ2-7; D is undetermined. Trimming pared 8 bases from V and 5 bases from J, leaving 7 bases between. CDR1 and CDR2 (germline): SNHLY, FYNNEI. The CDR3 totals 10 residues. In DNA form, the CDR3 reads TGTGCCAGCGCAGCCCACGAGCAGTACTTC. Translating it yields CASAAHEQYF.

This clonotype was found many times. The J gene is TRBJ2-2, the V gene TRBV30, with D uncertain. CDR1 and CDR2 (germline): GTSNPN, SVGIG (reference sequence). CDR3 length equals 14 residues. V dropped 0 bases and J dropped 0 bases, with 5 bases sitting between them. The CDR3 region has the DNA TGTGCCTGGAGTGTCCCTACGAACACCGGGGAGCTGTTTTTT. Translating it yields CAWSVPTNTGELFF.

This clonotype was recorded at least ten times. The chain links TRBV6-1 to TRBJ1-6, with 9 nucleotides matching TRBD1. Germline V gene lookup returns CDR1 MNHNS and CDR2 SASEGT. This CDR3 contains 14 residues. V dropped 6 bases and J dropped 6; count of bases not matched to a gene: 3. CDR3 DNA sequence: TGTGCCAGCAGCAGACAGGGGGTTAATTCACCCCTCCACTTT. Its protein is CASSRQGVNSPLHF.

This clonotype has at least ten counts. The V call is TRBV29-1, the J call TRBJ2-5, with TRBD1 matching over 7 bases. Germline V gene data show CDR1 as SQVTM and CDR2 as ANQGSEA. The CDR3 has 13 residues. Trimming removed 6 bases from V and 1 base from J; junction bases left unmatched: 5. This CDR3 reads CSVSWDSQETQYF. The CDR3, as DNA: TGCAGCGTCTCCTGGGACAGCCAAGAGACCCAGTACTTC.

The DNA of the CDR3 is TGCAGTCCGGAGTACCCTGCACATTTAGATACGCAGTATTTT. Residues: CSPEYPAHLDTQYF. The V and J genes are TRBV29-1 and TRBJ2-3; no clear D. This CDR3 region has 14 residues. Germline V gene sequence: CDR1 SQVTM, CDR2 ANQGSEA.

This clonotype was found many times. The V call is TRBV7-2, the J call TRBJ2-1; the D gene is possibly TRBD1 (5 bases). This CDR3 is built from 16 residues. Germline V gene sequence: CDR1 SGHTA, CDR2 FQGNSA. The V end was cut by 1 base, the J end by 3 bases, with 13 bases between. In DNA form, the CDR3 reads TGTGCCAGCAGCTTAGGGACCAACAGGATCTACAATGAGCAGTTCTTC. Residues: CASSLGTNRIYNEQFF.

The gene calls are TRBV20-1 and TRBJ2-4; 11 positions agree with TRBD1. V lost 6 bases to trimming and J lost 2 bases; unmatched junction nucleotides: 6. CDR3 size: 15 residues. The germline gives CDR1 DFQATT, CDR2 SNEGSKA (reference sequence). CDR3 DNA: TGCAGTGCCCACGGGACAGGGGGGTCCAAAAACATTCAGTACTTC. Translated: CSAHGTGGSKNIQYF.

J is TRBJ2-7 and V is TRBV9, with 7 bases that match TRBD1. V trimming: 4 bases; J trimming: 2 bases; junction bases outside the gene matches: 12. Germline V gene data show CDR1 as SGDLS and CDR2 as YYNGEE. This CDR3 is built from 16 residues. CDR3 sequence reads: CASSQGGHGTAYEQYF. In DNA, the CDR3 is TGTGCCAGCAGCCAGGGTGGTCACGGGACAGCCTACGAGCAGTACTTC. Full variable domain (remainder filled in from reference TRBV9 and TRBJ2-7): DSGVTQTPKHLITATGQRVTLRCSPRSGDLSVYWYQQSLDQGLQFLIQYYNGEERAKGNILERFSAQQFPDLHSELNLSSLELGDSALYFCASSQGGHGTAYEQYFGPGTRLTVT.

The sample holds many counts of this clonotype. The chain uses TRBV6-5 and TRBJ1-1; no firm D call. The CDR3 consists of 13 residues. The V gene lost 0 bases and the J gene lost 4 bases, with 6 bases spanning the gap. The germline V gene encodes CDR1 MNHEY and CDR2 SVGAGI. The DNA for the CDR3 is TGTGCCAGCAGTTACTCTGGAGTCACTGAAGCTTTCTTT. As protein: CASSYSGVTEAFF.

This clonotype has at least ten counts. The chain links TRBV7-8 to TRBJ2-5, with D tentatively TRBD1 or TRBD2 (5 bases each). This CDR3 comprises 11 residues. The germline V gene encodes CDR1 SGHVS and CDR2 FQNEAQ. The V end was cut by 5 bases, the J end by 6 bases, with 7 bases between. The CDR3 spells CASSPGQTQYF. CDR3 sequence (DNA): TGTGCCAGCAGCCCGGGACAGACCCAGTACTTC.

The chain links TRBV6-6 to TRBJ1-1; D is undetermined. This CDR3 region has 16 residues. Trimming shortened V by 2 bases and J by 3 bases, and 16 bases separated the two germline ends. Germline loops: CDR1 MNHNY, CDR2 SVGAGI (reference sequence). The CDR3 region is CASSYPPGMRDTEAFF. The CDR3 bases are TGTGCCAGCAGTTACCCGCCCGGGATGAGGGACACTGAAGCTTTCTTT.